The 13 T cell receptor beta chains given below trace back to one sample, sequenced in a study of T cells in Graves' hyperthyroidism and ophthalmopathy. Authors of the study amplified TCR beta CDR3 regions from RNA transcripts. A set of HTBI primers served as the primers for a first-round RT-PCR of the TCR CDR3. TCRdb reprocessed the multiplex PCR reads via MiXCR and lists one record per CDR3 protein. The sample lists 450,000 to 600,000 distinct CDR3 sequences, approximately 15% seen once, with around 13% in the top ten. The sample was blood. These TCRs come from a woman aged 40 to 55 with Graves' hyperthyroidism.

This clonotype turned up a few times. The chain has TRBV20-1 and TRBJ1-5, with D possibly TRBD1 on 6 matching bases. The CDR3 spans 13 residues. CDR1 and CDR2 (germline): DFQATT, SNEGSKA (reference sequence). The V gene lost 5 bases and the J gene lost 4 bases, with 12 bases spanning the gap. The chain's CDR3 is CSAEGGGNQPQHF. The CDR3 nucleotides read TGCAGTGCTGAGGGGGGGGGGAATCAGCCCCAGCATTTT.

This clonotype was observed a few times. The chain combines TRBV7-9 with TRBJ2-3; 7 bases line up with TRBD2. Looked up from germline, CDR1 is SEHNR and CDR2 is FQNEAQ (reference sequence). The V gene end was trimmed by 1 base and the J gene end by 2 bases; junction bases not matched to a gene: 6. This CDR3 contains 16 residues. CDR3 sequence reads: CASSLDRLADTDTQYF. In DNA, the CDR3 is TGTGCCAGCAGCTTAGATCGCCTAGCGGACACAGATACGCAGTATTTT.

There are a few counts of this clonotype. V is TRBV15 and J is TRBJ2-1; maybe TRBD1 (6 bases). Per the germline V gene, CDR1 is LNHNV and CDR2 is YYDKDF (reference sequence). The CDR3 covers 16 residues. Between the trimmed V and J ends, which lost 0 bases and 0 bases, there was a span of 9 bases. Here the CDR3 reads CATSRDRDTSYNEQFF. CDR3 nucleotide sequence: TGTGCCACCAGCAGAGACAGGGACACCTCCTACAATGAGCAGTTCTTC.

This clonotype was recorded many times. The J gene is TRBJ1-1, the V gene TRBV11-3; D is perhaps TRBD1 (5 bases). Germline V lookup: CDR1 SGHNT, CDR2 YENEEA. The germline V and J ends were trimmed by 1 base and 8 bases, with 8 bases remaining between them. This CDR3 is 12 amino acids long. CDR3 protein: CASSLVGEEAFF. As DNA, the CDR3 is TGTGCCAGCAGCTTAGTGGGGGAAGAAGCTTTCTTT.

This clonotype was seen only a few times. CDR3 in DNA: TGTGCCAGCAGTTCCGGGACAGTTAGGAATGGCTACACCTTC. Its translation is CASSSGTVRNGYTF. This rearrangement joins TRBV27 to TRBJ1-2; 7 nucleotides line up with TRBD1. Per the germline V gene, CDR1 is MNHEY and CDR2 is SMNVEV (reference sequence). This CDR3 has 14 amino acids. V gave up 4 bases and J gave up 6 bases; unmatched junction bases: 8.

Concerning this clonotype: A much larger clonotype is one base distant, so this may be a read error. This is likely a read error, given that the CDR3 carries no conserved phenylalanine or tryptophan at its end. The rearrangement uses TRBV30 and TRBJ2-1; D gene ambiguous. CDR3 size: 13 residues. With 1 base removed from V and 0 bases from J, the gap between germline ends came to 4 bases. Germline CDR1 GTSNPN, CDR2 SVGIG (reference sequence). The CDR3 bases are TGTGCCTGGAGTGGTAGCTCCTACAATGAGCAGTTCCTC. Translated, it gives CAWSGSSYNEQFL.

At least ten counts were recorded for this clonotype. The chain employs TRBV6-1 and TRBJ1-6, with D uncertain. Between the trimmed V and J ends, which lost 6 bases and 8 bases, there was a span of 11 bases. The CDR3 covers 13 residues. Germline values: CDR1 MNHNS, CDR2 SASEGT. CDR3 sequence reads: CASSPVADSPLHF. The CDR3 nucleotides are TGTGCCAGCAGCCCGGTTGCCGATTCACCCCTCCACTTT.

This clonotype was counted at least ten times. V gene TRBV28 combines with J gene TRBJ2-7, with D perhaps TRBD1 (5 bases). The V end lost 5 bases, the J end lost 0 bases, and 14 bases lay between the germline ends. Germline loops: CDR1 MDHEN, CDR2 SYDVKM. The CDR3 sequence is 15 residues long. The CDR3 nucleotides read TGTGCCAGCAGTCCCCATACAGGTAGCTCCTACGAGCAGTACTTC. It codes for CASSPHTGSSYEQYF.

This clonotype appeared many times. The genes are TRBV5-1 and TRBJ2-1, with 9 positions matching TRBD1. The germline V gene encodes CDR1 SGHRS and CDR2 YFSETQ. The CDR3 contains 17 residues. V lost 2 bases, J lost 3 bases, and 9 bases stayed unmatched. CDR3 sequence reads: CASSFTPSGQGYNEQFF. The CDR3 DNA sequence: TGCGCCAGCAGCTTCACTCCTTCGGGACAGGGCTACAATGAGCAGTTCTTC. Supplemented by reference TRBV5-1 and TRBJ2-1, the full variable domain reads KAGVTQTPRYLIKTRGQQVTLSCSPISGHRSVSWYQQTPGQGLQFLFEYFSETQRNKGNFPGRFSGRQFSNSRSEMNVSTLELGDSALYLCASSFTPSGQGYNEQFFGPGTRLTVL.

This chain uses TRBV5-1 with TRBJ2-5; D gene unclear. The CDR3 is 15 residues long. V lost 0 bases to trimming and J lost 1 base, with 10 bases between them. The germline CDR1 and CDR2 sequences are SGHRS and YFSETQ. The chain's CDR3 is CASSLARPTQETQYF. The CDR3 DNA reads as TGCGCCAGCAGCTTGGCCCGGCCTACCCAAGAGACCCAGTACTTC.

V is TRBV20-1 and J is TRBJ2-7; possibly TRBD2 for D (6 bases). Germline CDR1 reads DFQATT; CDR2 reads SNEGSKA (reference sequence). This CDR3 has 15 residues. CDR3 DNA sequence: TGCAGCGTGCTAGGTGATATACGGGGAGGCTACGAGCAGTACTTC. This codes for CSVLGDIRGGYEQYF.

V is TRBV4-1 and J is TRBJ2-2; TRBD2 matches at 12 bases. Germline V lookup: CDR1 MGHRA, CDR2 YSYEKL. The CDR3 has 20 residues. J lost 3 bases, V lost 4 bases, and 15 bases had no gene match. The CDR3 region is CASSPEGEWTSGKHTGELFF. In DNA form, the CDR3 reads TGCGCCAGCAGCCCAGAAGGGGAATGGACTAGCGGGAAGCACACCGGGGAGCTGTTTTTT.

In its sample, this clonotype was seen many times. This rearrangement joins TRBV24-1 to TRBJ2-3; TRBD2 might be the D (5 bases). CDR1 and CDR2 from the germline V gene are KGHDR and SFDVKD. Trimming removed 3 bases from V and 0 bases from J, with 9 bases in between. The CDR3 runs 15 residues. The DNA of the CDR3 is TGTGCCACCAGTGATCCCGGGATAAGCACAGATACGCAGTATTTT. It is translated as CATSDPGISTDTQYF.